Following are 17 T cell receptor beta chains from one sample sequenced in a study of cytomegalovirus exposure and HLA in healthy donors. Vbeta (60) and Jbeta (13) primers were used in the PCR. Assay used: immunoSEQ multiplex PCR; TCRdb lists only in-frame clones, some missing. The sample carries about 100,000 clones, 75% to 85% recorded once. The sequenced sample was PBMCs. The receptors derive from a female donor in good health and CMV-seropositive.

The chain links TRBV5-4 to TRBJ2-3; TRBD2 agrees at 11 bases. Germline V gene data show CDR1 as SGHNT and CDR2 as YYREEE (reference sequence). This CDR3 is 16 amino acids long. V shed 2 bases, J shed 6 bases, and the junction held 8 bases outside the gene matches. DNA of the CDR3: TGTGCCAGCAGCTTTAGCGGGAGGGTCCAGCGGGATACGCAGTATTTT. This encodes CASSFSGRVQRDTQYF.

Details on this clone: Other DNA sequences in the same sample also yield this CDR3. The V call is TRBV10-2, the J call TRBJ1-2, with 7 nucleotides matching TRBD1. The CDR3 extends over 16 amino acids. CDR1 is WSHSY and CDR2 is SAAADI in the germline V gene. V lost 2 bases to trimming and J lost 2 bases; unmatched junction nucleotides: 8. The CDR3 DNA is TGCGCCAGCAGTGAGAGCTGGTCAGGGGGGAACTATGGCTACACCTTC. This gives the protein CASSESWSGGNYGYTF.

There are a few counts of this clone. The V gene is TRBV5-4, the J gene TRBJ2-7, with 13 bases lining up with TRBD2. CDR3 length equals 16 residues. Germline V gives CDR1 SGHNT, CDR2 YYREEE (reference sequence). Losses at the gene ends were 3 bases for V and 5 bases for J; bases not matched to a gene: 8. This chain's CDR3 is CASSSRRLAGGHEQYF. DNA for the CDR3: TGTGCCAGCAGCTCGCGGAGACTAGCGGGAGGACACGAGCAGTACTTC.

V gene TRBV7-2 combines with J gene TRBJ1-1; unclear D gene. The length of the CDR3 is 14 residues. Germline V gene data show CDR1 as SGHTA and CDR2 as FQGNSA. V lost 11 bases, J lost 8 bases, and 24 bases lay in between. CDR3 in amino acids: CASKRDGSSEEAFF. CDR3 DNA: TGTGCCTCCAAAAGAGACGGCTCGTCGGAGGAAGCTTTCTTT.

Points on this clone: At one end the junction does not follow the germline gene, possibly because of a read error. The chain employs TRBV2 and TRBJ2-6, with 10 bases aligning to TRBD2. Germline V gives CDR1 SNHLY, CDR2 FYNNEI. The CDR3 is 16 amino acids. The DNA of the CDR3 is TGTGCCAGCACTCCGAGCGGGGGGGCCGGGGCCAACGGCCTGACTTTC. It specifies CASTPSGGAGANGLTF.

The gene calls are TRBV9 and TRBJ2-2, with 12 bases identical to TRBD2. Germline V gene lookup returns CDR1 SGDLS and CDR2 YYNGEE. CDR3 length equals 16 residues. After removal of 1 base from V and 7 bases from J, the junction contained 5 bases not matched to a gene. Here the CDR3 DNA reads TGTGCCAGCAGCGTACTAGCGGGGGGGCAGGGCGGGGAGCTGTTTTTT. Translated, it gives CASSVLAGGQGGELFF.

The chain links TRBV7-2 to TRBJ2-1; 9 bases agree with TRBD2. Per germline, CDR1 SGHTA and CDR2 FQGNSA. Unmatched junction bases numbered 13, after V lost 0 bases and J lost 10 bases. CDR3 size: 17 residues. CDR3 region: CASSLASGGLQFGEQFF. CDR3 DNA sequence: TGTGCCAGCAGCTTAGCTAGCGGGGGTCTCCAATTCGGCGAGCAGTTCTTC.

The chain carries TRBV6-6 and TRBJ2-2; tentative D call: TRBD2 (6 bases). Trimming took 5 bases from V and 6 from J, leaving 13 bases between them. The CDR3 covers 14 residues. CDR1 MNHNY and CDR2 SVGAGI come from the germline V gene (reference sequence). The CDR3 protein is CASSGGMGAGELFF. CDR3 sequence (DNA): TGTGCCAGCAGTGGAGGGATGGGCGCCGGGGAGCTGTTTTTT.

V and J are TRBV5-1 and TRBJ2-6; D is unresolved. V was trimmed by 0 bases and J by 2 bases, leaving 9 bases between them. This CDR3 has 16 amino acids. From germline, CDR1 is SGHRS and CDR2 YFSETQ. CDR3 nucleotide sequence: TGCGCCAGCAGCTTGGATCGACAAACTGGGGCCAACGTCCTGACTTTC. As protein: CASSLDRQTGANVLTF.

This chain uses TRBV4-3 with TRBJ2-3, with D tentatively TRBD2 (6 bases). This CDR3 has 16 residues. V was shortened by 1 base and J by 5 bases, with 16 bases between the two germline ends. Per germline, CDR1 LGHNA and CDR2 YSLEER. The CDR3 bases are TGCGCCAGCAGCCAAGGGGTGGCGGGGAATGGAGATACGCAGTATTTT. This codes for CASSQGVAGNGDTQYF.

The chain joins TRBV10-3 to TRBJ1-6, with D possibly being TRBD1 (5 bases). Trimming left V 2 bases short and J 10 bases short, with 15 bases between. Germline V gene data show CDR1 as ENHRY and CDR2 as SYGVKD. The CDR3 spans 15 residues. CDR3 nucleotide sequence: TGTGCCATCAGTGAGGGGACCGCGGGGATATCACCCCTCCACTTT. It specifies CAISEGTAGISPLHF.

This clone is termed medium-sized (0.01 to 0.1%). The chain joins TRBV28 to TRBJ1-1, with TRBD1 matching over 8 bases. Germline loops: CDR1 MDHEN, CDR2 SYDVKM. This CDR3 has 16 residues. V lost 4 bases and J lost 4; bases outside the gene matches: 11. CDR3 region: CASSSTSGQGPTEAFF. The CDR3 DNA reads TGTGCCAGCAGTTCGACGTCAGGACAGGGACCCACTGAAGCTTTCTTT.

This clone came up a few times. V is TRBV4-1 and J is TRBJ2-7; 11 bases are shared with TRBD2. V was pared by 0 bases and J by 2 bases, with 6 bases of the junction left unmatched. CDR3 size: 17 residues. Germline CDR1 reads MGHRA; CDR2 reads YSYEKL. In nucleotides, the CDR3 is TGCGCCAGCAGCCAAGACTACCTAGCGGGAGGTACCTACGAGCAGTACTTC. It specifies CASSQDYLAGGTYEQYF.

The chain is built from TRBV5-6 and TRBJ1-3, with D perhaps TRBD1 (5 bases). This CDR3 has 16 residues. The V gene lost 2 bases and the J gene lost 0 bases, with 12 bases spanning the gap. Germline CDR1 reads SGHDT; CDR2 reads YYEEEE. This CDR3 is CASSLGAPTSGNTIYF. The CDR3 bases are TGTGCCAGCAGCTTAGGGGCCCCGACCTCTGGAAACACCATATATTTT.

CDR3 residues: CASSVAGGRNEQFF. In DNA form, the CDR3 reads TGTGCCAGCAGTGTAGCGGGGGGGCGCAATGAGCAGTTCTTC. The chain has TRBV6-4 and TRBJ2-1, with 11 bases matching TRBD2. The CDR3 runs 14 residues. Trimming at V came to 4 bases and at J to 6 bases, leaving 2 bases not matched to a gene. Germline CDR1 reads MRHNA; CDR2 reads SNTAGT.

V gene TRBV25-1 combines with J gene TRBJ2-7; the D gene is possibly TRBD2 (6 bases). V was shortened by 3 bases and J by 5 bases, with 11 bases between the two germline ends. The CDR3 length is 13 residues. CDR1 is MGHDK and CDR2 is SYGVNS in the germline V gene. The CDR3 protein is CASSDGGYNEQYF. CDR3 nucleotide sequence: TGTGCCAGCAGTGACGGGGGTTACAACGAGCAGTACTTC.

This clone was recorded only once. V gene TRBV16 combines with J gene TRBJ2-5; 9 bases fit TRBD2. This CDR3 is built from 15 residues. V dropped 4 bases and J dropped 5; count of bases not matched to a gene: 8. The germline V gene encodes CDR1 KGHSY and CDR2 FQNENV. CDR3 loop: CASSPRGAGGETQYF. The CDR3 region has the DNA TGTGCCAGCAGCCCAAGGGGAGCGGGAGGTGAGACCCAGTACTTC.